This TCR beta chain is drawn from a study of blood T cells in healthy people across ages (dated by TCRdb to the mid-2010s). As for the study more broadly: Template switching captured roughly one uniquely barcoded TCR beta cDNA molecule per two T cells in model experiments. The donors were divided into four age groups: young (average around 16 years), middle-aged (around 41), aged (approximately 62) and long-lived (roughly 82). To avoid experimental bias, donors of different ages were randomly spread across the sequencing lanes. The study analyzed two additional independent replicas of 1 million unique cDNA reads from the same blood draw for two donors, one aged 18 to 30 and one aged 80 or older. To track age-related changes in TCR beta repertoire diversity, the study relied on deep sequencing normalized with unique cDNA molecular identifiers. The full study reports these points: Estimates of total diversity based on one million sequenced T cells were considered lower bounds and underestimates. Since profiling was done on bulk unsorted PBMCs, naive and antigen-experienced compartments could not be conclusively compared. Donor CMV infection status was unknown, potentially confounding age-related changes in expanded clonotypes. Observed TCR beta diversity correlated strongly with the percentage of naive T cells measured by flow cytometry. Compared with the aged group, more naive CD4+ T cells, fewer expanded clones and increased TCR diversity were shown by the long-lived group, suggesting age selection. As age increased, observed TCR beta diversity per million T cells dropped in a roughly linear way, and a significant reduction was already evident by age 40.

Systemically healthy Caucasian individuals from Russia, 35 to 40 in total and aged roughly 6 to 95 years, were included as donors. Roughly 11 milliliters of peripheral blood were drawn from each donor into EDTA-treated Vacutainer tubes. PBMCs were isolated by Ficoll-Paque density-gradient centrifugation, with at least 7 million obtained per sample. Total RNA was extracted from PBMCs with Trizol reagent, with at least 6 micrograms obtained per sample. The percentages of naive CD45RAhigh/CD27high T cells were determined by flow cytometry on a PBMC aliquot from every donor. Trimming leaves V shorter by 0 bases and J shorter by 8 bases, with the junction holding 9 bases beyond the gene matches. From cysteine to phenylalanine, the CDR3 is 16 amino acids long. The CDR3 DNA has 48 bases and is translated from base 1. Reading the germline V gene (reference sequence) gives CDR1 MNHNY and CDR2 SVGAGI. Library preparation employed 5' RACE. The data were produced on an Illumina HiSeq 2500. A second PCR of about 6 to 12 cycles was run with a J-beta primer mix and a sample-barcoded 5' primer. Each TCR beta cDNA molecule received a unique molecular identifier from a template-switch 5' adaptor carrying 12 random nucleotides. Each sample yielded at least 3 million CDR3-containing paired-end reads. The Mint cDNA synthesis kit, primed by a TRBC-specific oligonucleotide, was used to synthesize first-strand cDNA from all RNA. Following uracil-DNA glycosylase treatment, a first 18-cycle PCR with universal primers M1SS and BC2_uni_R was performed on all cDNA. Turning to the authors' computational methods: For normalization, 1 million high-quality reads were randomly selected from each sample, with every read carrying a distinct molecular identifier. Instead of being binned into consensus sequences, reads that shared molecular identifiers were thrown out. MiTCR, with a Q25 quality threshold and the strictest error-elimination algorithm, was used for CDR3 identification, clonotype clustering and error correction. A nonparametric unseen species model using Euler transformation provided a lower-bound estimate of total TCR beta diversity. The public sequencing data were trimmed at Q25 with fastp and processed into clonotypes with MiXCR by TCRdb, which kept only in-frame beta chains. All rows with the same CDR3 protein become a single entry with the most common DNA and genes. The V and J calls reflect TCRdb's pipeline rather than the authors' work. Counted in this sample were about 680,000 distinct CDR3 sequences; over 45% of them appeared once. Clones ranked in the top ten supply roughly a third of the sample.

To note about this clonotype: Its antigen target is currently unknown. No clone much larger than this one lies a single base away; base qualities are absent.

This TCR came from a woman in her sixties or seventies in good health. The chain couples TRBV6-6 to TRBJ2-2; 7 bases in the middle match TRBD2. Specimen: blood. For the CDR3, the sequence is CASSYSGAGPQGELFF. DNA sequence: TGTGCCAGCAGTTACTCTGGAGCGGGGCCCCAAGGGGAGCTGTTTTTT.